The present T cell receptor (beta chain) was sequenced within a study of T cell changes during pregnancy in multiple sclerosis. Germline lookup yields CDR1 LGHNA and CDR2 YNFKEQ. With 0 bases removed from V and 1 base from J, the gap between germline ends came to 9 bases. The CDR3 runs to 15 residues. This table comes from immunoSEQ multiplex PCR, and its TCRdb copy is limited to in-frame clones, with some not included. The sample has around 32,000 clones, 75% to 95% seen once. V gene TRBV4-2 combines with J gene TRBJ1-1, with D hard to call. This sequence originates from a female donor in good health, enrolled as a control in a pregnancy study. Sequences were derived from CD8+ T cells from peripheral blood mononuclear cells, sampled in the second trimester of pregnancy. The CDR3 sequence is CASSQDNRENTEAFF. DNA of the CDR3: TGTGCCAGCAGCCAAGATAATCGGGAGAACACTGAAGCTTTCTTT.